Here is one T cell receptor (beta chain) with its context. Trimming pared 3 bases from V and 0 bases from J, leaving 2 bases between. This CDR3 is built from 13 residues. Germline lookup yields CDR1 SNHLY and CDR2 FYNNEI. The record originates from a study of shared clonotypes between healthy human individuals. Turning to the study itself: Plates per donor: three CD4 naive, three CD4 memory, two CD8 naive, one CD8 memory.

TCRdb's table, derived via immunoSEQ multiplex PCR, lists solely in-frame clones and lacks some. Counted here are some 1,100,000 clones, 75% to 85% occurring once; the ten biggest clones make up under 0.65%. Sequenced: memory CD4+ T cells from PBMCs. Indicated subset: CD45RA-negative fraction. The J gene is TRBJ2-2, the V gene TRBV2; D gene ambiguous. This receptor was identified in a man in his late teens or twenties in good health. Some clones in this sample may be carry-over from other donors' samples. CDR3 sequence (DNA): TGTGCCAGCAGTGACCCGAACACCGGGGAGCTGTTTTTT. It is translated as CASSDPNTGELFF.